Included here is one T cell receptor (beta chain) sequence, with context. The data originate from a study of technical replicates of blood from several donors. Assay used: immunoSEQ multiplex PCR; TCRdb lists only in-frame clones, some missing. The sample consists of 75,000 to 95,000 clones, around nine tenths of them appearing once. The CDR3 runs 17 residues. Germline-derived CDR1 and CDR2 are LNHDA and SQIVND (reference sequence). Trimming stripped 0 bases from V and 3 bases from J, with 17 bases between. The sequencing input was T cells isolated from PBMCs. The source is a human donor in good health. The chain is built from TRBV19 and TRBJ2-5; D perhaps matches TRBD1 (6 bases). CDR3 protein: CASSIDSQGIGKETQYF. The CDR3 bases are TGTGCCAGTAGTATAGATTCCCAGGGGATCGGGAAAGAGACCCAGTACTTC.